What follows are 6 T cell receptor beta chains derived from one specimen sequenced in a study of blood T cell repertoires in COVID-19. Method: immunoSEQ multiplex PCR; TCRdb's copy keeps in-frame clones and lacks some. The table lists around 150,000 clones, approximately 92% of them singletons, with around 4.6% in the top ten. What was sequenced was peripheral blood. These receptors all stem from a woman aged 45-60 years with acute or convalescent COVID-19.

The rearrangement links TRBV24-1 to TRBJ2-3; possible D gene TRBD1, 6 bases. The CDR3 consists of 15 residues. Germline CDR1 is KGHDR and CDR2 is SFDVKD. The germline V and J ends were trimmed by 0 bases and 3 bases, with 9 bases remaining between them. The CDR3 spells CATSDLTGTTDTQYF. The CDR3 nucleotides read TGTGCCACCAGTGATTTGACAGGGACAACAGATACGCAGTATTTT.

V gene TRBV28 combines with J gene TRBJ1-5; D is unclear. Germline V lookup: CDR1 MDHEN, CDR2 SYDVKM. This CDR3 comprises 11 residues. V gave up 6 bases and J gave up 7 bases, with 7 bases separating them. The DNA for the CDR3 is TGTGCCAGCAGCCGAGGACAGCCCCAGCATTTT. As protein: CASSRGQPQHF.

The V call is TRBV7-3, the J call TRBJ2-1, with 7 bases matching TRBD2. V lost 9 bases, J lost 1 base, and 6 bases stayed unmatched. The CDR3 extends over 14 amino acids. Germline values: CDR1 SGHTA, CDR2 FQGTGA. CDR3 protein: CARRSGWSYNEQFF. In DNA, the CDR3 is TGTGCCAGGCGTAGCGGGTGGTCCTACAATGAGCAGTTCTTC.

This clone showed up just once. The chain joins TRBV11-2 to TRBJ2-1; D perhaps matches TRBD2 (6 bases). The CDR3 runs to 17 residues. Trimming cost V 2 bases and J 6 bases, with 20 bases left between them. Germline CDR1 and CDR2: SGHAT and FQNNGV. CDR3 nucleotides: TGTGCCAGCAGCTTATTTAAGGGGCGAGCGGAGGGCAATGAGCAGTTCTTC. It encodes CASSLFKGRAEGNEQFF.

The gene calls are TRBV6-5 and TRBJ2-2, with D possibly TRBD2 on 5 matching bases. Germline V CDR1 and CDR2: MNHEY, SVGAGI. Trimming pared 4 bases from V and 1 base from J, leaving 7 bases between. CDR3 length: 14 amino acids. This chain's CDR3 is CASSFGENTGELFF. In nucleotides, the CDR3 is TGTGCCAGCAGTTTCGGGGAGAACACCGGGGAGCTGTTTTTT.

The chain combines TRBV14 with TRBJ1-3, with 8 nucleotides matching TRBD1. The J segment lost 8 bases and the V segment lost 4 bases, leaving 13 bases of the junction unmatched. CDR3 size: 16 residues. CDR1 SGHDN and CDR2 FVKESK come from the germline V gene. CDR3 protein: CASSLKQGDLGDTIYF. In nucleotides, the CDR3 is TGTGCCAGCAGCCTAAAACAGGGGGACCTCGGAGACACCATATATTTT.